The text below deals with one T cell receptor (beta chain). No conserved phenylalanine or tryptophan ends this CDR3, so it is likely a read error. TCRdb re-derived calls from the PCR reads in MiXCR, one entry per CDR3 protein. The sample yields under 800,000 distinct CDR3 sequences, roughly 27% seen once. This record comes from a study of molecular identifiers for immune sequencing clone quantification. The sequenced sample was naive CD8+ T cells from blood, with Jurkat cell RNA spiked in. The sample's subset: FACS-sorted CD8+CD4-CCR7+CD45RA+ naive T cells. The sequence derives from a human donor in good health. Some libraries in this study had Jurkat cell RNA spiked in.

CDR3: CASSYLSGGVEAFV. The CDR3 DNA is TGTGCCAGCAGTTACTTGTCGGGGGGAGTTGAAGCTTTCGTT. The V gene is TRBV6-2 or TRBV6-3, the J gene TRBJ1-1; D may be TRBD1 (5 bases). CDR3 length: 14 residues. V gave up 1 base and J gave up 7 bases, with 13 bases separating them. The germline V gene encodes CDR1 MNHEY and CDR2 SVGEGT.